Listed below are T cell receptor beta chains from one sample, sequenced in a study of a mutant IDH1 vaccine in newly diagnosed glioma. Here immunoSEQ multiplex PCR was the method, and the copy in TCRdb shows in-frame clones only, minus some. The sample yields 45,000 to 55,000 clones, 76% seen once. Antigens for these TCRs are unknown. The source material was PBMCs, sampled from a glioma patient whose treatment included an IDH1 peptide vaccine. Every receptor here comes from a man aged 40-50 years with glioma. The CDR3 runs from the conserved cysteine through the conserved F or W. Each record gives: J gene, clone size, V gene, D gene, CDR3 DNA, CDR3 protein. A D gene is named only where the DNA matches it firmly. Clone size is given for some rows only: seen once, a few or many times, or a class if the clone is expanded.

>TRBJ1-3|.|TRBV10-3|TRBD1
TGTGCCATCAGTGAGTCGCAGGACAGGGGGTTGGAGGGAAACACCATATATTTT
CAISESQDRGLEGNTIYF
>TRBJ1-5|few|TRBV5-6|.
TGTGCCAGCAGTGTCGGGTGGGGGGACAATCAGCCCCAGCATTTT
CASSVGWGDNQPQHF
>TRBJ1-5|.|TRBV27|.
TGTGCCAGCAGTTCCGGTGTCCAGCCCCAGCATTTT
CASSSGVQPQHF
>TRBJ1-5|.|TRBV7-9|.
TGTGCCAGCAGCTTAGGGCAGAATAGCAATCAGCCCCAGCATTTT
CASSLGQNSNQPQHF
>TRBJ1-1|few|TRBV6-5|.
TGTGCCAGCCTGACGACTGCGGACACTGAAGCTTTCTTT
CASLTTADTEAFF
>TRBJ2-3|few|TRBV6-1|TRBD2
TGTGCCAGCGAACGGGCTAGCGGCAGCACAGATACGCAGTATTTT
CASERASGSTDTQYF
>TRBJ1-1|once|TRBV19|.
TGTGCCAGTAGTATAGGGGGCAACCGGGGCAGCACTGAAGCTTTCTTT
CASSIGGNRGSTEAFF
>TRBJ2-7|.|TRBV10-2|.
TGCGCCAGCAGTGGTTACACAATGAGCTCCTACGAGCAGTACTTC
CASSGYTMSSYEQYF
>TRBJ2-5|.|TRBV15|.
TGTGCCACCAGCAGAGATAAGGGAGAGACCCAGTACTTC
CATSRDKGETQYF
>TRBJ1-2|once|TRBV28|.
TGTGCCAGCAGCCCCCCGGTTTCTGGCTACACCTTC
CASSPPVSGYTF
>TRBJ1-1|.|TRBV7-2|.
TGTGCCAGCAGCCCTGGGACCCGGGGGGGTGAAGCTTTCTTT
CASSPGTRGGEAFF
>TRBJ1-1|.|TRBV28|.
TGTGCCAGCAGTTGGGGAGGTGGGAGCAGTCCGGGGACTGAAGCTTTCTTT
CASSWGGGSSPGTEAFF
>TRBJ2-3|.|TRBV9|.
TGTGCCAGCAGCCCTCGAGGTAGCGGCAGCACAGATACGCAGTATTTT
CASSPRGSGSTDTQYF